This T cell receptor (beta chain) was observed in a study of blood T cells in healthy people across ages. General study results and limits: In long-lived donors, naive CD4+ cell counts and diversity exceeded those of aged donors.

With respect to this clonotype: Its matching antigen is unknown.

Primers used in a second PCR of about 7 to 12 cycles were a sample-barcoded 5' primer and a J-beta primer mix. Template switching added a 12-random-nucleotide identifier to every cDNA molecule. TCRdb analysed the 5' RACE reads with MiXCR anew, one entry per CDR3 protein. The sample holds about 1.4 million distinct CDR3 sequences; 59% are singletons and the top ten take 6.5% to 8.5%. Sequencing was carried out using blood. The sequence was collected from a young man in good health.

CDR3 amino acids: CATLPRGGYGYTF. The CDR3 DNA is TGTGCCACTCTACCCAGGGGCGGCTATGGCTACACCTTC. The chain links TRBV12-3 or TRBV12-4 to TRBJ1-2; TRBD1 might be the D (6 bases). The CDR3 sequence is 13 residues long. V lost 10 bases and J 4 bases, leaving 16 bases between the germline ends.